This T cell receptor beta chain was documented in a study of T cell repertoires in cytomegalovirus infection. Overall study: A matching HLA type, together with CMV infection, was signaled by public TCR beta signatures.

This clonotype was seen more than once but under ten times. Looked up from germline, CDR1 is LGHNA and CDR2 is YNFKEQ. V shed 2 bases and J 5 bases; nucleotides not matched to a gene: 6. CDR3 length: 17 amino acids. TCRdb analysed the reads with MiXCR anew, one entry per CDR3 protein. Seen here are 510,000 or so distinct CDR3 sequences, 26% observed once, and the top ten hold approximately 13%. The gene calls are TRBV4-2 and TRBJ2-3, with TRBD2 matching 14 bases. This clonotype was obtained from a human donor in good health (CMV status not recorded). Some clones in this sample may be carry-over from other donors' samples. The sample consisted of PBMCs. The CDR3 region has the DNA TGTGCCAGCAGCCAAATGGGACTAGCGGGAGTCGGAGATACGCAGTATTTT. Translating it yields CASSQMGLAGVGDTQYF.